This TCR beta chain appears in the sequencing data of a study of Graves' ophthalmopathy and Graves' hyperthyroidism. This CDR3 contains 15 residues. V was clipped by 6 bases and J by 0 bases, with 14 bases between them. The germline V gene has CDR1 SEHNR and CDR2 FQNEAQ (reference sequence). No progression to ophthalmopathy over 18 months defined stable hyperthyroidism. The sequenced template was RNA, covering the TCR beta CDR3 region. An opening RT-PCR round employed HTBI primers and preceded a second-round multiplex PCR. TCRdb re-called the multiplex PCR reads with MiXCR, one entry per CDR3 protein. The data contain 600,000 to 650,000 distinct CDR3 sequences, about 20% of them singletons. This clonotype was detected ten times or more.

The sample comprised peripheral blood. The receptor comes from a woman aged 18-30 years with stable Graves' hyperthyroidism. Some clones in this sample may be carry-over from other donors' samples. V usage is TRBV7-9 and J usage is TRBJ1-2; D ambiguous. The CDR3: CASSLRPGTNYGYTF. DNA of the CDR3: TGTGCCAGCAGTTTACGCCCCGGGACTAACTATGGCTACACCTTC.